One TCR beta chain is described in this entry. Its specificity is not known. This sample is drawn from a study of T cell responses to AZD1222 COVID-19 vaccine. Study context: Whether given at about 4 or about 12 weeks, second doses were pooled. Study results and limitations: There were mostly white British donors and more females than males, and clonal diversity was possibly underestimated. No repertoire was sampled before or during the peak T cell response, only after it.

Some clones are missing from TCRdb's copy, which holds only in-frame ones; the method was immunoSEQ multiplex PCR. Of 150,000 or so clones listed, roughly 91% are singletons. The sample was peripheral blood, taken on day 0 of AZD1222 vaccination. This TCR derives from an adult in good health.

CDR3 nucleotides: TGTGCCAGTAGTCCTAACCCCGCGGGACAGGGTAGAAGCTATGGCTACACCTTC. Amino acid sequence: CASSPNPAGQGRSYGYTF. The V and J genes are TRBV19 and TRBJ1-2; TRBD1 matches at 9 bases. CDR3 length equals 18 residues. CDR1 and CDR2 (germline): LNHDA, SQIVND (reference sequence). V was clipped by 5 bases and J by 4 bases; unmatched bases: 17. The whole variable domain, remainder taken from reference TRBV19 and TRBJ1-2, is DGGITQSPKYLFRKEGQNVTLSCEQNLNHDAMYWYRQDPGQGLRLIYYSQIVNDFQKGDIAEGYSVSREKKESFPLTVTSAQKNPTAFYLCASSPNPAGQGRSYGYTFGSGTRLTVV.